A single sample gave rise to the 26 T cell receptor beta chains below, sequenced in a study of CD8+CD57+ T cells in acquired aplastic anemia. For sequencing, patients were chosen who had shown expansion of CD8+CD57+ cells by flow cytometry. The study profiled TCR beta VDJ and CDR3 using genomic DNA as template. MiXCR, run by TCRdb on the reads, gives a single entry per CDR3 protein. The profile shows more than 150,000 distinct CDR3 sequences, roughly 50% of them singletons. Sequenced input: sorted CD4+, CD8+, or CD8+CD57+ T cells (not recorded which) from PBMCs. These receptors were obtained from a human donor with aplastic anemia.

The gene calls are TRBV11-2 and TRBJ1-4; 11 nucleotides agree with TRBD1. This CDR3 is built from 16 residues. The germline V gene encodes CDR1 SGHAT and CDR2 FQNNGV. The junction had 6 bases not matched to a gene; V was cut back by 3 bases and J by 6 bases. The CDR3 is CASSFPPGQGDEKLFF. The CDR3 bases are TGTGCCAGCAGCTTCCCACCGGGACAGGGGGATGAAAAACTGTTTTTT. Full variable domain (outside the CDR3, taken from reference TRBV11-2 and TRBJ1-4): EAGVAQSPRYKIIEKRQSVAFWCNPISGHATLYWYQQILGQGPKLLIQFQNNGVVDDSQLPKDRFSAERLKGVDSTLKIQPAKLEDSAVYLCASSFPPGQGDEKLFFGSGTQLSVL.

The CDR3 loop is CASSPRGQYEQYF. Written as DNA, the CDR3 is TGTGCCAGTAGCCCCCGGGGACAGTACGAGCAGTACTTC. V is TRBV19 and J is TRBJ2-7; 7 bases fit TRBD1. The CDR3 has 13 residues. V was clipped by 6 bases and J by 4 bases; unmatched bases: 6. The germline V gene encodes CDR1 LNHDA and CDR2 SQIVND (reference sequence).

The chain carries TRBV24-1 and TRBJ1-4, with a weak D call TRBD1 (6 bases). V lost 4 bases to trimming and J lost 8 bases, with 16 bases between them. Germline loops: CDR1 KGHDR, CDR2 SFDVKD. This CDR3 region has 15 residues. CDR3 coding DNA: TGTGCCACCAGTGACTACAAAGCCGACAGGGAAAAACTGTTTTTT. This gives the protein CATSDYKADREKLFF.

The rearrangement joins TRBV2 to TRBJ2-2; 9 bases line up with TRBD1. Germline V gene data show CDR1 as SNHLY and CDR2 as FYNNEI. The CDR3 is 16 residues long. V lost 6 bases to trimming and J lost 8 bases; unmatched junction nucleotides: 13. The chain's CDR3 is CASSPRGGQGSGELFF. Here the CDR3 DNA reads TGTGCCAGCAGCCCAAGGGGGGGACAGGGAAGTGGGGAGCTGTTTTTT.

This clonotype came up a few times. The V gene is TRBV6-5, the J gene TRBJ2-2; 10 bases are shared with TRBD2. The CDR3 has 16 amino acids. Unmatched junction bases numbered 10, after V lost 4 bases and J lost 8 bases. Germline lookup yields CDR1 MNHEY and CDR2 SVGAGI. Here the CDR3 reads CASSSLAGARAGELFF. In nucleotides, the CDR3 is TGTGCCAGCAGTTCCCTAGCGGGGGCCAGAGCAGGGGAGCTGTTTTTT.

This clonotype has ten or more counts. The V gene is TRBV20-1, the J gene TRBJ1-6; TRBD1 might be the D (5 bases). Trimming pared 6 bases from V and 8 bases from J, leaving 20 bases between. The length of the CDR3 is 15 residues. Germline CDR1 and CDR2: DFQATT and SNEGSKA (reference sequence). CDR3 in amino acids: CSAPTDSYRDSPLHF. CDR3 nucleotides: TGCAGTGCCCCGACAGACTCCTATAGGGATTCACCCCTCCACTTT.

This clonotype was seen more than once but under ten times. V and J are TRBV7-6 and TRBJ2-7; no reliable D call. CDR1 and CDR2 from the germline V gene are SGHVS and FNYEAQ. CDR3 size: 11 residues. Trimming pared 2 bases from V and 7 bases from J, leaving 6 bases between. This CDR3 reads CASSLMGEQYF. CDR3 nucleotide sequence: TGTGCCAGCAGCTTAATGGGGGAGCAGTACTTC.

This clonotype showed up many times. The chain joins TRBV20-1 to TRBJ2-1; D gene ambiguous. Trimming took 6 bases from V and 5 from J, leaving 14 bases between them. The CDR3 is 13 residues long. Germline CDR1 reads DFQATT; CDR2 reads SNEGSKA (reference sequence). CDR3: CSAPVPTHNEQFF. DNA of the CDR3: TGCAGTGCCCCGGTCCCGACCCACAATGAGCAGTTCTTC.

As to this clonotype: Since a much larger clone is just one base distant, this may be a read error. This rearrangement joins TRBV18 to TRBJ2-5, with D uncertain. Deletions cut 5 bases from V and 0 bases from J, with 4 bases between. This CDR3 has 12 residues. CDR1 is KGHSH, CDR2 LQKENI, per germline. The CDR3 region has the DNA TGTGCCAGCTCAGCATACCAAGAGACCCAGTACTTC. Amino acids: CASSAYQETQYF.

With regard to this clonotype: The CDR3 ends on some other residue instead of the conserved phenylalanine or tryptophan, so this is likely a read error. The chain combines TRBV7-9 with TRBJ2-7, with TRBD2 identical over 8 bases. The V gene end was trimmed by 5 bases and the J gene end by 3 bases; junction bases not matched to a gene: 6. The CDR3 runs to 14 residues. Germline lookup yields CDR1 SEHNR and CDR2 FQNEAQ (reference sequence). This chain's CDR3 is CASSNSGTSYEQYL. The CDR3 bases are TGTGCCAGCAGCAACAGCGGGACTAGCTACGAGCAGTACCTC.

The chain uses TRBV29-1 and TRBJ2-4; no definite D call. Germline V gene sequence: CDR1 SQVTM, CDR2 ANQGSEA. CDR3 length: 11 amino acids. V lost 3 bases, J lost 7 bases, and 7 bases lay in between. Written as DNA, the CDR3 is TGCAGCGTTGACACCGAGAACATTCAGTACTTC. Translation: CSVDTENIQYF.

This clonotype was seen ten or more times. The chain uses TRBV19 and TRBJ2-5, with 7 nucleotides matching TRBD1. Trimming cost V 7 bases and J 5 bases; bases outside gene matches: 7. CDR1 LNHDA and CDR2 SQIVND come from the germline V gene (reference sequence). The CDR3 length is 13 residues. The CDR3: CASTTGLRETQYF. The CDR3 DNA reads TGTGCCAGTACGACAGGGTTGAGGGAGACCCAGTACTTC.

This clonotype has a single count. The rearrangement uses TRBV24-1 and TRBJ2-3, with no clear D. The CDR3 is 12 amino acids. Between the trimmed V and J ends, which lost 11 bases and 6 bases, there was a span of 14 bases. Germline V lookup: CDR1 KGHDR, CDR2 SFDVKD. Here the CDR3 DNA reads TGTGCCAATAAGGACGGTTCCGATACGCAGTATTTT. Amino acids: CANKDGSDTQYF.

The chain has TRBV19 and TRBJ2-7; weak D call: TRBD2 (7 bases). Trimming took 2 bases from V and 7 from J, leaving 18 bases between them. Per germline, CDR1 LNHDA and CDR2 SQIVND (reference sequence). The CDR3 is made up of 15 amino acids. The CDR3 DNA follows: TGTGCCAGTAGTATATCGGGGGGCCTCTATGGTGAGCAGTACTTC. Protein product: CASSISGGLYGEQYF.

This clonotype was picked up many times. The J gene is TRBJ2-3, the V gene TRBV5-6; 10 positions match TRBD2. Per the germline V gene, CDR1 is SGHDT and CDR2 is YYEEEE. J was trimmed by 9 bases and V by 3 bases; bases with no gene match: 10. The CDR3 totals 15 residues. CDR3 bases: TGTGCCAGCAGCTCGACCCAGCGGGGGGGGTGGACGCAGTATTTT. Amino acid sequence: CASSSTQRGGWTQYF.

This clonotype was seen at least ten times. The rearrangement links TRBV12-3 or TRBV12-4 to TRBJ2-7; D gene unclear. Trimming pared 1 base from V and 2 bases from J, leaving 15 bases between. This CDR3 is 16 amino acids long. The CDR3 sequence: CASSLGATRLTYEQYF. In DNA, the CDR3 is TGTGCCAGCAGTTTAGGGGCCACCAGATTAACCTACGAGCAGTACTTC.

To note about this clonotype: This sequence may be a read error, since a much larger clone differs from it by one base. The V call is TRBV6-1, the J call TRBJ2-7; the match to TRBD1 covers 9 bases. The CDR3 covers 13 residues. The germline gives CDR1 MNHNS, CDR2 SASEGT. CDR3 DNA sequence: TGTGTGTATTTGGGACAGGGTATGGGCGAGCAGTACTTC. This codes for CVYLGQGMGEQYF.

The chain uses TRBV5-5 and TRBJ2-3, with D tentatively TRBD2 (6 bases). V was pared by 5 bases and J by 0 bases, with 13 bases between. The CDR3 sequence is 15 residues long. The germline gives CDR1 SGHKS, CDR2 YYEKEE (reference sequence). Here the CDR3 reads CASSSGGSSTDTQYF. Here the CDR3 DNA reads TGTGCCAGCAGTTCAGGAGGGTCTAGCACAGATACGCAGTATTTT.

This chain links TRBV20-1 with TRBJ2-3, with 7 bases that match TRBD1. This CDR3 comprises 17 residues. The V segment lost 2 bases and the J segment 0 bases; nucleotides outside the gene matches: 11. Germline lookup yields CDR1 DFQATT and CDR2 SNEGSKA (reference sequence). The CDR3 DNA follows: TGCAGTGCTAGATCCCTACAGGGGAACACTAGCACAGATACGCAGTATTTT. Protein: CSARSLQGNTSTDTQYF.

J is TRBJ1-1 and V is TRBV5-1; D not resolved. The length of the CDR3 is 14 residues. V gave up 1 base and J gave up 1 base, with 8 bases separating them. Germline V gene data show CDR1 as SGHRS and CDR2 as YFSETQ. The CDR3 protein is CASSLISWNTEAFF. In nucleotides, the CDR3 is TGCGCCAGCAGCTTGATTTCGTGGAACACTGAAGCTTTCTTT.

V usage is TRBV15 and J usage is TRBJ2-3; D call uncertain. The CDR3 extends over 12 amino acids. The germline V gene encodes CDR1 LNHNV and CDR2 YYDKDF (reference sequence). The ends were cut back, 1 base at V and 8 bases at J, with 7 bases in the middle. Written as DNA, the CDR3 is TGTGCCACCAGCAGAGCCCTTGGTACGCAGTATTTT. Its protein product is CATSRALGTQYF.

The rearrangement uses TRBV6-4 and TRBJ1-1, with TRBD1 matching 9 bases. This CDR3 spans 14 amino acids. V shed 4 bases and J 5 bases; nucleotides not matched to a gene: 5. Germline CDR1 is MRHNA and CDR2 is SNTAGT. CDR3 region: CASSAQGARTEAFF. CDR3 DNA: TGTGCCAGCAGTGCACAGGGGGCGCGAACTGAAGCTTTCTTT.

As concerns this clonotype: Given a much more abundant clone one base away, this may be a read error. This chain uses TRBV27 with TRBJ2-7; no definite D call. The CDR3 covers 10 residues. Germline CDR1 is MNHEY and CDR2 is SMNVEV (reference sequence). CDR3 amino acids: CASGLYVQYF. In DNA, the CDR3 is TGTGCCAGCGGCCTCTACGTGCAGTACTTC.

The chain combines TRBV29-1 with TRBJ1-3; TRBD1 is a possible D gene (5 bases). The CDR3 length is 13 residues. Between the trimmed V and J ends, which lost 6 bases and 0 bases, there was a span of 9 bases. CDR1 is SQVTM and CDR2 is ANQGSEA in the germline V gene. The CDR3 DNA is TGCAGCGTAAACCAGGGCTCTGGAAACACCATATATTTT. Amino acid sequence: CSVNQGSGNTIYF.

This clonotype was detected ten times or more. The chain couples TRBV14 to TRBJ2-3; D ambiguous. V lost 1 base and J 2 bases, leaving 16 bases between the germline ends. This CDR3 comprises 17 residues. The germline gives CDR1 SGHDN, CDR2 FVKESK. For the CDR3, the DNA is TGTGCCAGCAGCCAAGGGTTTGCGGCAGGATCCACAGATACGCAGTATTTT. Amino acid sequence: CASSQGFAAGSTDTQYF.

Worth noting for this clonotype: The junction and the germline gene differ at one end; a read error may be behind it. The chain employs TRBV20-1 and TRBJ1-6; D is perhaps TRBD1 (5 bases). Germline V gene lookup returns CDR1 DFQATT and CDR2 SNEGSKA (reference sequence). The CDR3 extends over 14 amino acids. Written as DNA, the CDR3 is TGCAGTGCTAGTGATCAGACAGCTAATTCACCCCCCCACTTT. It encodes CSASDQTANSPPHF.